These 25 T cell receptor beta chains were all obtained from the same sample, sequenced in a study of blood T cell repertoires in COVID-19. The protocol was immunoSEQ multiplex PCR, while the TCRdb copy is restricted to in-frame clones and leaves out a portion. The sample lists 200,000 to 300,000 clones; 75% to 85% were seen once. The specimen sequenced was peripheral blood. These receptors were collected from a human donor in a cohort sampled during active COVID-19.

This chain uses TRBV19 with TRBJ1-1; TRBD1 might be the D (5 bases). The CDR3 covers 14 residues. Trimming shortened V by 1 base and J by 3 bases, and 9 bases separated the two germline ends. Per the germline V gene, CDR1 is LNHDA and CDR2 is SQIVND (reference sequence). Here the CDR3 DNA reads TGTGCCAGTAGTATAGGCAGGGAGGACACTGAAGCTTTCTTT. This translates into CASSIGREDTEAFF.

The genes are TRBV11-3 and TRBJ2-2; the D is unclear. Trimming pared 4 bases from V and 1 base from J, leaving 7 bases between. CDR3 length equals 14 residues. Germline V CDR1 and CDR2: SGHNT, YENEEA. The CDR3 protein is CASSSSKNTGELFF. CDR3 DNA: TGTGCCAGCAGCTCTTCTAAGAACACCGGGGAGCTGTTTTTT. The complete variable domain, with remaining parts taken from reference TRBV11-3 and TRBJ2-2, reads EAGVVQSPRYKIIEKKQPVAFWCNPISGHNTLYWYLQNLGQGPELLIRYENEEAVDDSQLPKDRFSAERLKGVDSTLKIQPAELGDSAVYLCASSSSKNTGELFFGEGSRLTVL.

CDR3 sequence reads: CASSVGRVSGMGYEQYF. The CDR3 DNA reads as TGTGCCAGCAGTGTGGGTAGGGTTAGCGGGATGGGCTACGAGCAGTACTTC. The chain links TRBV6-1 to TRBJ2-7; 8 positions match TRBD2. V shed 4 bases, J shed 3 bases, and the junction held 14 bases outside the gene matches. This CDR3 contains 17 residues. Germline CDR1 reads MNHNS; CDR2 reads SASEGT.

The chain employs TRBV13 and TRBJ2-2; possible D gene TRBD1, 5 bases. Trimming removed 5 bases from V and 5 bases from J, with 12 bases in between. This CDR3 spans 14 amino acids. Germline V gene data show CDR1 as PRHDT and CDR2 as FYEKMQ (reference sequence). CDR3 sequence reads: CASSGWGRTGELFF. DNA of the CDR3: TGTGCCAGCAGCGGCTGGGGCAGGACCGGGGAGCTGTTTTTT.

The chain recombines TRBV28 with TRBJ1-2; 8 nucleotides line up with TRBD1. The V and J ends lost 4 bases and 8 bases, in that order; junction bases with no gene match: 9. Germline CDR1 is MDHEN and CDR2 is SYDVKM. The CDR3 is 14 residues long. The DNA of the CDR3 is TGTGCCAGCAGTTCCGGAGGACAGGGCCCCGGCTACACCTTC. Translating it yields CASSSGGQGPGYTF.

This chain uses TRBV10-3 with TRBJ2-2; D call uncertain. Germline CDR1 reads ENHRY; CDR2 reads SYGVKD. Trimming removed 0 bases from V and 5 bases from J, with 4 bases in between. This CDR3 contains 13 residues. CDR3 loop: CAISESRTGELFF. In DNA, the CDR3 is TGTGCCATCAGTGAGTCACGGACCGGGGAGCTGTTTTTT.

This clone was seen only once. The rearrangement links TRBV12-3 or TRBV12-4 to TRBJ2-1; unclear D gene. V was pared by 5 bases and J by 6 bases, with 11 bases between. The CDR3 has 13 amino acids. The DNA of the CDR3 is TGTGCCAGCAGTCCCGCTAGTCCCAATGAGCAGTTCTTC. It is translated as CASSPASPNEQFF.

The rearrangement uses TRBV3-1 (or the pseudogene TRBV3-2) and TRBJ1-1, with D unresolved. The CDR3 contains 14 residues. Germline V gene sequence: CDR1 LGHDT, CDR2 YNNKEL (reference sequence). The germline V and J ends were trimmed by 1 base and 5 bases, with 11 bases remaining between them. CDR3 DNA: TGTGCCAGCAGCCAAGTTCCGGAGGGAACTGAAGCTTTCTTT. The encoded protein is CASSQVPEGTEAFF.

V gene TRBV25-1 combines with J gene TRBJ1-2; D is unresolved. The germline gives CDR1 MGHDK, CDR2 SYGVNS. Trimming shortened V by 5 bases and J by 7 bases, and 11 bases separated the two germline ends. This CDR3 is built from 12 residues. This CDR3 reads CASSIQEAGYTF. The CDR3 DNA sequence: TGTGCCAGCAGTATCCAGGAAGCTGGCTACACCTTC.

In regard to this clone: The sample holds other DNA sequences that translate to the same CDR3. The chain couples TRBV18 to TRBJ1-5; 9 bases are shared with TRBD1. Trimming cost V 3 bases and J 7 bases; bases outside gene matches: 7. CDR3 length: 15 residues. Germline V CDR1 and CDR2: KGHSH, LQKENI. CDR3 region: CASSPGQGTGQPQHF. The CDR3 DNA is TGTGCCAGCTCACCTGGACAGGGGACGGGACAGCCCCAGCATTTT.

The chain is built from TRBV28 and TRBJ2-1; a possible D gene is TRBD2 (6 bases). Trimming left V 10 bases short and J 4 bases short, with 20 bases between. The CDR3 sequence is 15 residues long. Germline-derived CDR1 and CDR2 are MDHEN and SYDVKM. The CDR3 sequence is CATSPPTRPYNEQFF. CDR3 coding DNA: TGTGCCACCTCACCCCCGACTAGGCCGTACAATGAGCAGTTCTTC.

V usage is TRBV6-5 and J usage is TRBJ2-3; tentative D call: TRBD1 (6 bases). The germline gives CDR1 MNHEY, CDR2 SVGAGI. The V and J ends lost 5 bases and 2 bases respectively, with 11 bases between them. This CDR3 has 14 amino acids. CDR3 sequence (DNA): TGTGCCAGCAGTCCGGACAGAACCACAGATACGCAGTATTTT. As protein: CASSPDRTTDTQYF.

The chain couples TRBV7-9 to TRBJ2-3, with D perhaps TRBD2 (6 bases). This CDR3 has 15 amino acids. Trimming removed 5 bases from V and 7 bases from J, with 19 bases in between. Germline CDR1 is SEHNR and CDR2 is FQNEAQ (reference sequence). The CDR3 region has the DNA TGTGCCAGCAGCCATTACCGGGAGTCCCGAAATACGCAGTATTTT. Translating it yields CASSHYRESRNTQYF.

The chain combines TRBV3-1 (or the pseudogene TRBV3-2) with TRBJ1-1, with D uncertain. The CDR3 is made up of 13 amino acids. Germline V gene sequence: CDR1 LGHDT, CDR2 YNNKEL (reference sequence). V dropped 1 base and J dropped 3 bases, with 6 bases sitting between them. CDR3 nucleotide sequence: TGTGCCAGCAGCCAAGGGGGAGACACTGAAGCTTTCTTT. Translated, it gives CASSQGGDTEAFF.

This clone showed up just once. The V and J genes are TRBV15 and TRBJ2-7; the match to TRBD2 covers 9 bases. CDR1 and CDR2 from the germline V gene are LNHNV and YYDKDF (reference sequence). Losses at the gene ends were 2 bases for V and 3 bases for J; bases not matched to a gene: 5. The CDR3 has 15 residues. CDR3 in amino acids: CATSRTVSGSYEQYF. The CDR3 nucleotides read TGTGCCACCAGCAGAACGGTTAGCGGGAGCTACGAGCAGTACTTC.

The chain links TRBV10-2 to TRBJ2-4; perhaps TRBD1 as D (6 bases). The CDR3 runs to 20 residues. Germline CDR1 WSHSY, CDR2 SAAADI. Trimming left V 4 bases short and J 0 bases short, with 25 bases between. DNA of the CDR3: TGCGCCAGCAGTGCCCCTCGACAGGCCCTAAGACCCCTAGCCAAAAACATTCAGTACTTC. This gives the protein CASSAPRQALRPLAKNIQYF.

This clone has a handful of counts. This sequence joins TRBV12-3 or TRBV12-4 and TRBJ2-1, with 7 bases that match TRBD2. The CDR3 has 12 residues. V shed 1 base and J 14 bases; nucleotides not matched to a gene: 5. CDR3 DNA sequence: TGTGCCAGCAGTTTAGGAGCCCGGGGGGAGTTCTTC. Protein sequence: CASSLGARGEFF.

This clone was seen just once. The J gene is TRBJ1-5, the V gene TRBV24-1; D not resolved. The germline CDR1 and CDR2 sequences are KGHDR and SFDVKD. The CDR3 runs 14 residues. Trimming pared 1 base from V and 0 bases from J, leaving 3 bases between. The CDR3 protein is CATSDFYSNQPQHF. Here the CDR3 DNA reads TGTGCCACCAGTGATTTCTATAGCAATCAGCCCCAGCATTTT.

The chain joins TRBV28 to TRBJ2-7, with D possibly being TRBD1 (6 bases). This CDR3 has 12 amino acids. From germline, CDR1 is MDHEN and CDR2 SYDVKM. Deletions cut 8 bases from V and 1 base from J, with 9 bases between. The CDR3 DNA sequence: TGTGCCAGCCAGACAGGATCCTACGAGCAGTACTTC. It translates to CASQTGSYEQYF.

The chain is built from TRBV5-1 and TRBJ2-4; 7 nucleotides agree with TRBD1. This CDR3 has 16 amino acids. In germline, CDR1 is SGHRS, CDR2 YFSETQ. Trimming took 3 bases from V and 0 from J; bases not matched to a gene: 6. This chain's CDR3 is CASSSGTALAKNIQYF. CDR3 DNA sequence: TGCGCCAGCAGCTCCGGGACAGCTTTAGCCAAAAACATTCAGTACTTC.

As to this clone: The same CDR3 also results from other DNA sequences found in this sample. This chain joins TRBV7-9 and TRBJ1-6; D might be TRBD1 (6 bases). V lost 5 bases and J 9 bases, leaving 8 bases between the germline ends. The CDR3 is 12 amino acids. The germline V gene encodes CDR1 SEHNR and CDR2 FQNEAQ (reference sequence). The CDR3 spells CASSLGASPLHF. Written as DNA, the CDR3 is TGTGCCAGCAGCCTGGGGGCTTCACCCCTCCACTTT.

The CDR3 bases are TGTGCCAGCAGCCAAGGGGGAAGCGGGGGCCCCTCCGAGCAGTACTTC. As protein: CASSQGGSGGPSEQYF. This chain uses TRBV3-1 (or the pseudogene TRBV3-2) with TRBJ2-7; 8 bases are shared with TRBD2. CDR3 size: 16 residues. The V gene end was trimmed by 1 base and the J gene end by 6 bases; junction bases not matched to a gene: 11. Germline V gene data show CDR1 as LGHDT and CDR2 as YNNKEL (reference sequence).

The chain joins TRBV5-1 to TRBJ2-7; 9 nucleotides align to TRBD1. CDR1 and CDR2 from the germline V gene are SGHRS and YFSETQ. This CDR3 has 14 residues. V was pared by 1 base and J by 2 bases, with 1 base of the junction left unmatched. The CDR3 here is CASSLTGGPYEQYF. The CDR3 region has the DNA TGCGCCAGCAGCTTGACAGGGGGCCCCTACGAGCAGTACTTC.

The DNA of the CDR3 is TGTGCCAGCAGGGCTCCCCGGAGTTATGGCTACACCTTC. Protein product: CASRAPRSYGYTF. V is TRBV7-9 and J is TRBJ1-2, with D unclear. Trimming removed 6 bases at V and 5 bases at J, with 13 bases between. Germline CDR1 SEHNR, CDR2 FQNEAQ (reference sequence). The CDR3 is 13 residues long.

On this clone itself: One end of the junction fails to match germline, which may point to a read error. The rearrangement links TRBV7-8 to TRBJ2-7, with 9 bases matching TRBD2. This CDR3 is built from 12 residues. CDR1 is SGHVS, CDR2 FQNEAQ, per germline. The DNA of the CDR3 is TGTGCCAGCAGCTTCCGGGTAGCGGGGGTCTCCTTC. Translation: CASSFRVAGVSF.